The clone carrying this T cell receptor beta chain showed up just a few times. In germline, CDR1 is MNHEY, CDR2 SMNVEV (reference sequence). Between the trimmed V and J ends, which lost 1 base and 6 bases, there was a span of 10 bases. CDR3 length: 14 residues. The record originates from a study of T cell repertoires in cytomegalovirus infection. TCRdb re-called the reads with MiXCR, one entry per CDR3 protein. The data show 160,000 or so distinct CDR3 sequences, roughly 15% seen once. The receptor's source is a human donor in good health (CMV status not recorded). Some clones in this sample may be carry-over from other donors' samples. The sequenced material came from CD8+ T cells from PBMCs. The V call is TRBV27, the J call TRBJ1-5; D is ambiguous. CDR3 region: CASSLYSSRQPQHF. The CDR3 DNA reads as TGTGCCAGCAGTTTATACAGTTCACGTCAGCCCCAGCATTTT.